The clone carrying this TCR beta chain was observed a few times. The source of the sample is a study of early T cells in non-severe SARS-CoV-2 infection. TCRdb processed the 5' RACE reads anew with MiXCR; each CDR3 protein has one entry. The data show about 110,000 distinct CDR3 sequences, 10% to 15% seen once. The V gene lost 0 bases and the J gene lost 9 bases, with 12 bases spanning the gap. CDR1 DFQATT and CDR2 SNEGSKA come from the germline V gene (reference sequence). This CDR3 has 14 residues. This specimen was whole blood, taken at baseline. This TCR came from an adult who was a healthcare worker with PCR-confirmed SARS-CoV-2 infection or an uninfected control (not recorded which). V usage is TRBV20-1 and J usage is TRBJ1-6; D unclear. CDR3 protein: CSARDQSSFSPLHF. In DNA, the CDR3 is TGCAGTGCTAGAGATCAGAGTTCATTTTCACCCCTCCACTTT.